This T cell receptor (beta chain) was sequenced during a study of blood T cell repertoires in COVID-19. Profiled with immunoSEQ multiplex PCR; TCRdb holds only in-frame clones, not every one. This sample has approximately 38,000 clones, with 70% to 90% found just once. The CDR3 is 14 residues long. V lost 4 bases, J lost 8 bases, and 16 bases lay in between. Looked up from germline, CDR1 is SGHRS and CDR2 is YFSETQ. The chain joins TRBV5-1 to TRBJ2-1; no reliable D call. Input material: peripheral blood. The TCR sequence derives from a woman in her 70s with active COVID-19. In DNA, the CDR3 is TGCGCCAGCAGCCTTGGAAGACTTGGAGATGAGCAGTTCTTC. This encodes CASSLGRLGDEQFF.